The 27 T cell receptor beta chains given below trace back to one sample, sequenced in a study of OX40 agonist ivuxolimab in advanced cancers. Library prep was done by the immunoSEQ multiplex PCR assay. In its TCRdb copy, this immuneACCESS table keeps in-frame sequences only and misses some clones. Where compared with another copy, unresolved V genes explain less than half of these, and the others have no known cause. Across this sample there are roughly 80,000 clones, with 90% seen only once. The ten largest clones represent approximately 2% of the sample. The sequences come from CD4+ or CD8+ T cells sorted from blood, collected in a trial of the OX40 agonist ivuxolimab. The origin of the receptors is an adult with an advanced solid tumor such as melanoma, head and neck, liver or kidney cancer.

This chain connects TRBV10-3 to TRBJ2-3; no clear D gene. Between the trimmed V and J ends, which lost 6 bases and 2 bases, there was a span of 9 bases. The CDR3 spans 13 residues. CDR1 is ENHRY, CDR2 SYGVKD, per germline. The CDR3 here is CAISLESTDTQYF. The CDR3 DNA sequence: TGTGCCATCAGCTTAGAGTCCACAGATACGCAGTATTTT.

In its sample, this clone was seen once. The V gene is TRBV18, the J gene TRBJ1-1; 7 bases are shared with TRBD1. V lost 4 bases and J lost 3; bases outside the gene matches: 5. The CDR3 consists of 14 residues. Germline V gene lookup returns CDR1 KGHSH and CDR2 LQKENI. This chain's CDR3 is CASSLAGQHTEAFF. The CDR3 nucleotides are TGTGCCAGCTCACTTGCGGGACAGCACACTGAAGCTTTCTTT.

The rearrangement links TRBV11-2 to TRBJ2-3; possible D gene TRBD1, 5 bases. This CDR3 has 14 amino acids. Deletions cut 5 bases from V and 6 bases from J, with 15 bases between. The germline V gene has CDR1 SGHAT and CDR2 FQNNGV. The CDR3 sequence: CASSHPGPSDTQYF. The CDR3 DNA sequence: TGTGCCAGCAGCCACCCAGGGCCAAGTGATACGCAGTATTTT.

The chain joins TRBV28 to TRBJ1-2; the D gene is possibly TRBD1 (6 bases). V was cut by 5 bases and J by 4 bases, with 14 bases left in between. The CDR3 covers 14 residues. Germline values: CDR1 MDHEN, CDR2 SYDVKM. In DNA form, the CDR3 reads TGTGCCAGCAGTAATCTGGACAGCGCCTATGGCTACACCTTC. Its translation is CASSNLDSAYGYTF.

This clone was observed a few times. The chain recombines TRBV2 with TRBJ1-1; 7 bases align to TRBD1. The CDR3 spans 15 residues. Losses at the gene ends were 4 bases for V and 3 bases for J; bases not matched to a gene: 8. Germline V lookup: CDR1 SNHLY, CDR2 FYNNEI. The CDR3 DNA is TGTGCCAGCAGTGGAGGGACAGAGTACGACACTGAAGCTTTCTTT. The encoded protein is CASSGGTEYDTEAFF.

The CDR3 bases are TGTGCCATCCTCGGCGGCGGGACCGTCACAGATACGCAGTATTTT. This translates into CAILGGGTVTDTQYF. The chain is built from TRBV7-2 and TRBJ2-3; D is possibly TRBD2 (6 bases). V gave up 10 bases and J gave up 2 bases, with 19 bases separating them. This CDR3 is 15 amino acids long. The germline CDR1 and CDR2 sequences are SGHTA and FQGNSA.

This clone is a singleton in its sample. The V and J genes are TRBV5-1 and TRBJ2-2; D is possibly TRBD1 (5 bases). The V end was cut by 4 bases, the J end by 1 base, with 8 bases between. The CDR3 loop spans 14 amino acids. The germline V gene encodes CDR1 SGHRS and CDR2 YFSETQ. The CDR3 sequence is CASSVQGNTGELFF. DNA for the CDR3: TGCGCCAGCAGCGTCCAGGGGAACACCGGGGAGCTGTTTTTT.

On this clone itself: At one of its ends the junction is not consistent with the germline gene, which may arise from a read error. The rearrangement joins TRBV6-5 to TRBJ2-5, with no clear D. Per the germline V gene, CDR1 is MNHEY and CDR2 is SVGAGI. This CDR3 has 14 amino acids. The DNA for the CDR3 is TGTGCCAGCAGTGACTCGTTAGGGCCAGAGACCCAGTACTTC. Its translation is CASSDSLGPETQYF.

The chain couples TRBV6-5 to TRBJ2-5; perhaps TRBD1 as D (6 bases). This CDR3 contains 15 residues. The V end lost 7 bases, the J end lost 1 base, and 16 bases lay between the germline ends. Germline lookup yields CDR1 MNHEY and CDR2 SVGAGI. The CDR3 region is CASTPRGSFQETQYF. For the CDR3, the DNA is TGTGCCAGCACCCCCAGGGGCAGCTTCCAAGAGACCCAGTACTTC.

The CDR3 spells CASSIPQGAREDTGELFF. CDR3 nucleotide sequence: TGTGCCAGTAGTATACCACAGGGGGCGCGGGAAGACACCGGGGAGCTGTTTTTT. The chain carries TRBV19 and TRBJ2-2; 9 nucleotides align to TRBD1. Trimming removed 2 bases from V and 3 bases from J; junction bases left unmatched: 10. This CDR3 spans 18 amino acids. The germline gives CDR1 LNHDA, CDR2 SQIVND (reference sequence). The whole variable domain, remainder taken from reference TRBV19 and TRBJ2-2, is DGGITQSPKYLFRKEGQNVTLSCEQNLNHDAMYWYRQDPGQGLRLIYYSQIVNDFQKGDIAEGYSVSREKKESFPLTVTSAQKNPTAFYLCASSIPQGAREDTGELFFGEGSRLTVL.

V is TRBV11-3 and J is TRBJ2-1, with 10 bases that match TRBD2. Germline V gives CDR1 SGHNT, CDR2 YENEEA. J was trimmed by 3 bases and V by 4 bases; bases with no gene match: 15. The CDR3 runs to 19 residues. DNA of the CDR3: TGTGCCAGCAGCTCTCGAGCGGGGGGGCAAGGTGCGAGCTACAATGAGCAGTTCTTC. Amino acids: CASSSRAGGQGASYNEQFF.

The chain recombines TRBV11-3 with TRBJ2-7, with 7 nucleotides matching TRBD2. Germline values: CDR1 SGHNT, CDR2 YENEEA. V was clipped by 1 base and J by 4 bases; unmatched bases: 7. The CDR3 spans 15 residues. The CDR3 sequence: CASSLGGGSSYEQYF. The CDR3 DNA reads as TGTGCCAGCAGCTTAGGAGGCGGGAGTAGTTACGAGCAGTACTTC. Together with reference TRBV11-3 and TRBJ2-7, the CDR3 gives the full variable domain: EAGVVQSPRYKIIEKKQPVAFWCNPISGHNTLYWYLQNLGQGPELLIRYENEEAVDDSQLPKDRFSAERLKGVDSTLKIQPAELGDSAVYLCASSLGGGSSYEQYFGPGTRLTVT.

This clone appeared once. This chain connects TRBV4-3 to TRBJ1-4, with a weak D call TRBD1 (5 bases). The CDR3 spans 16 residues. Trimming left V 3 bases short and J 5 bases short, with 16 bases between. Germline assignment: CDR1 LGHNA and CDR2 YSLEER. Here the CDR3 reads CASSHGNSGGNEKLFF. The DNA of the CDR3 is TGCGCCAGCAGCCACGGAAACAGTGGGGGGAATGAAAAACTGTTTTTT.

The genes are TRBV28 and TRBJ2-4; 12 bases agree with TRBD1. This CDR3 has 17 amino acids. V trimming: 4 bases; J trimming: 8 bases; junction bases outside the gene matches: 12. CDR1 MDHEN and CDR2 SYDVKM come from the germline V gene. Written as DNA, the CDR3 is TGTGCCAGCAGTTCGCGGCGGGACAGGGGGCGCGGGGACATTCAGTACTTC. It yields the protein CASSSRRDRGRGDIQYF. Drawing the rest from reference TRBV28 and TRBJ2-4, the complete variable domain is DVKVTQSSRYLVKRTGEKVFLECVQDMDHENMFWYRQDPGLGLRLIYFSYDVKMKEKGDIPEGYSVSREKKERFSLILESASTNQTSMYLCASSSRRDRGRGDIQYFGAGTRLSVL.

The chain employs TRBV7-2 and TRBJ2-5, with 10 bases fitting TRBD1. Matching the DNA end better, TRBJ2-7 makes the J call doubtful. The germline V gene has CDR1 SGHTA and CDR2 FQGNSA. The CDR3 has 18 amino acids. The CDR3 nucleotides are TGTGCCAGCAGCTTAGCGTTGGGACAGGGGTTAAATCCCTACGAGCAGTACTTC. The encoded protein is CASSLALGQGLNPYEQYF.

This clone has only one observation. The rearrangement joins TRBV2 to TRBJ2-3; TRBD1 or TRBD2 may be the D gene (5 bases each). With 2 bases removed from V and 8 bases from J, the gap between germline ends came to 14 bases. This CDR3 spans 14 amino acids. CDR1 and CDR2 (germline): SNHLY, FYNNEI. This chain's CDR3 is CASSEFGVQGTQYF. The DNA for the CDR3 is TGTGCCAGCAGTGAATTCGGGGTTCAGGGTACGCAGTATTTT.

This sequence joins TRBV29-1 and TRBJ2-1; D ambiguous. Germline CDR1 and CDR2: SQVTM and ANQGSEA. The V end lost 1 base, the J end lost 6 bases, and 13 bases lay between the germline ends. The CDR3 totals 14 residues. For the CDR3, the DNA is TGCAGCGTTGAAGGGCGACTCCGACTCAATGAGCAGTTCTTC. Protein: CSVEGRLRLNEQFF.

The rearrangement links TRBV7-9 to TRBJ2-5; no reliable D call. CDR3 size: 13 residues. The V end was cut by 5 bases, the J end by 8 bases, with 15 bases between. Per the germline V gene, CDR1 is SEHNR and CDR2 is FQNEAQ (reference sequence). The CDR3 DNA reads TGTGCCAGCAGCCTATTCGTTGGAAATACCCAGTACTTC. This codes for CASSLFVGNTQYF.

The genes are TRBV9 and TRBJ2-1; possibly TRBD1 for D (5 bases). V lost 5 bases and J lost 0, with 15 bases in between. The germline V gene encodes CDR1 SGDLS and CDR2 YYNGEE. The CDR3 sequence is 16 residues long. The CDR3 DNA reads TGTGCCAGCAGTACTCTAGGGGTGAGCTCCTACAATGAGCAGTTCTTC. It specifies CASSTLGVSSYNEQFF.

This sequence joins TRBV7-9 and TRBJ2-7, with TRBD2 matching 9 bases. Trimming took 5 bases from V and 6 from J; bases not matched to a gene: 8. The germline V gene has CDR1 SEHNR and CDR2 FQNEAQ (reference sequence). The CDR3 totals 14 residues. For the CDR3, the DNA is TGTGCCAGCAGCGGAGCGGGGGGAGGTCCCGAGCAGTACTTC. It yields the protein CASSGAGGGPEQYF.

The chain combines TRBV14 with TRBJ2-7; 7 nucleotides match TRBD1. V was pared by 0 bases and J by 6 bases, with 8 bases of the junction left unmatched. Per the germline V gene, CDR1 is SGHDN and CDR2 is FVKESK. The CDR3 covers 15 residues. CDR3 sequence (DNA): TGTGCCAGCAGCCAAGATACCCACAGGGGTCGCGAGCAGTACTTC. It specifies CASSQDTHRGREQYF.

The rearrangement uses TRBV5-1 and TRBJ1-2; 7 bases align to TRBD1. V trimming: 0 bases; J trimming: 4 bases; junction bases outside the gene matches: 12. CDR3 length: 17 amino acids. Germline values: CDR1 SGHRS, CDR2 YFSETQ. As DNA, the CDR3 is TGCGCCAGCAGCTTGGGGGCAGCCGCAGGGGGAATCTATGGCTACACCTTC. Residues: CASSLGAAAGGIYGYTF. The variable domain in full, with the rest retrieved from reference TRBV5-1 and TRBJ1-2, is KAGVTQTPRYLIKTRGQQVTLSCSPISGHRSVSWYQQTPGQGLQFLFEYFSETQRNKGNFPGRFSGRQFSNSRSEMNVSTLELGDSALYLCASSLGAAAGGIYGYTFGSGTRLTVV.

This chain joins TRBV6-6 and TRBJ2-1, with TRBD2 matching 10 bases. Trimming cost V 6 bases and J 7 bases; bases outside gene matches: 12. There are 16 residues in the CDR3. In germline, CDR1 is MNHNY, CDR2 SVGAGI (reference sequence). As DNA, the CDR3 is TGTGCCAGCAGGCCTCACGCGGCTAGCGGGAGTAATGAGCAGTTCTTC. This sequence encodes CASRPHAASGSNEQFF.

The chain joins TRBV7-2 to TRBJ1-2; 10 nucleotides line up with TRBD1. CDR1 and CDR2 (germline): SGHTA, FQGNSA. CDR3 size: 13 residues. V was pared by 4 bases and J by 8 bases, with 4 bases of the junction left unmatched. The CDR3: CASSYGTGVGYTF. The CDR3 DNA sequence: TGTGCCAGCAGCTACGGGACAGGGGTGGGCTACACCTTC.

J is TRBJ2-3 and V is TRBV28; 14 bases agree with TRBD2. The V and J ends lost 6 bases and 14 bases, in that order; junction bases with no gene match: 10. CDR1 MDHEN and CDR2 SYDVKM come from the germline V gene. This CDR3 spans 14 amino acids. CDR3 region: CASSQPGLAGVSYF. CDR3 DNA: TGTGCCAGCAGCCAACCGGGACTAGCGGGAGTGTCGTATTTT.

This chain uses TRBV19 with TRBJ2-5; weak D call: TRBD2 (5 bases). V was trimmed by 5 bases and J by 4 bases, leaving 8 bases between them. CDR1 and CDR2 from the germline V gene are LNHDA and SQIVND (reference sequence). This CDR3 comprises 12 residues. The CDR3 nucleotides read TGTGCCAGTAGTTCGGCGGGAGAGACCCAGTACTTC. Its translation is CASSSAGETQYF.

A remark on this clone: Germline and junction disagree at one end, which may indicate a read error. The same CDR3 can be traced to other DNA sequences in this sample. V usage is TRBV7-9 and J usage is TRBJ1-2; no reliable D call. CDR3 size: 13 residues. CDR1 is SEHNR, CDR2 FQNEAQ, per germline (reference sequence). In DNA, the CDR3 is TGCGCCAGCAGCCCGCGGCTGGACTATGGCTACACCTTC. Encoded protein: CASSPRLDYGYTF.